Shown below are 14 T cell receptor beta chains from a single sample sequenced in a study of blood T cell repertoires in COVID-19. Here immunoSEQ multiplex PCR was the method, and the copy in TCRdb shows in-frame clones only, minus some. The repertoire holds approximately 250,000 clones, with around 85% as singletons. Sequencing used PBMCs or T cells enriched from blood (not recorded which). Receptor source: a woman between 50 and 59 years old with acute COVID-19.

As for this clone: The sample holds other DNA sequences that translate to the same CDR3. The rearrangement joins TRBV27 to TRBJ1-5, with D tentatively TRBD1 (6 bases). Per the germline V gene, CDR1 is MNHEY and CDR2 is SMNVEV (reference sequence). The CDR3 has 12 amino acids. V dropped 6 bases and J dropped 6 bases, with 9 bases sitting between them. This CDR3 is CASRQGSQPQHF. The CDR3 DNA follows: TGTGCCAGCAGACAGGGAAGTCAGCCCCAGCATTTT.

The chain recombines TRBV7-9 with TRBJ1-1; no firm D call. Germline lookup yields CDR1 SEHNR and CDR2 FQNEAQ (reference sequence). The CDR3 consists of 12 residues. The V and J ends lost 5 bases and 2 bases respectively, with 6 bases between them. The CDR3: CASSRVNTEAFF. The CDR3 DNA reads TGTGCCAGCAGCCGAGTTAACACTGAAGCTTTCTTT.

The chain couples TRBV11-2 to TRBJ2-2, with 7 bases aligning to TRBD1. This CDR3 is 14 amino acids long. The J segment lost 4 bases and the V segment lost 5 bases, leaving 4 bases of the junction unmatched. CDR1 and CDR2 from the germline V gene are SGHAT and FQNNGV. The CDR3 spells CASSGTALTGELFF. DNA for the CDR3: TGTGCCAGCAGCGGGACAGCCCTCACCGGGGAGCTGTTTTTT.

A few counts support this clone. This chain joins TRBV9 and TRBJ1-1; no definite D call. Germline-derived CDR1 and CDR2 are SGDLS and YYNGEE. Trimming left V 1 base short and J 0 bases short, with 13 bases between. CDR3 length equals 16 residues. CDR3 region: CASSVSYRTMNTEAFF. As DNA, the CDR3 is TGTGCCAGCAGCGTAAGTTACAGAACCATGAACACTGAAGCTTTCTTT.

The sample holds one count of this clone. This rearrangement joins TRBV6-5 to TRBJ2-7; 10 positions match TRBD1. This CDR3 has 14 residues. Germline values: CDR1 MNHEY, CDR2 SVGAGI. The trim removed 7 bases at V and 3 bases at J, leaving 6 bases unmatched. The CDR3 DNA is TGTGCCAGCACGCCGGGACAGGGGTACTACGAGCAGTACTTC. This codes for CASTPGQGYYEQYF.

The chain joins TRBV5-1 to TRBJ1-2, with TRBD1 identical over 7 bases. CDR1 and CDR2 from the germline V gene are SGHRS and YFSETQ. CDR3 length: 15 residues. J gave up 4 bases and V 4 bases, and 10 bases lay outside the gene matches. CDR3 region: CASSQGQAIFYGYTF. The CDR3 DNA is TGCGCCAGCAGCCAAGGACAGGCTATCTTCTATGGCTACACCTTC.

V gene TRBV9 combines with J gene TRBJ2-1, with a tentative D call TRBD2 (6 bases). CDR3 length: 16 residues. Germline CDR1 reads SGDLS; CDR2 reads YYNGEE. The ends were cut back, 3 bases at V and 4 bases at J, with 17 bases in the middle. The CDR3 region is CASSEKGTPIYNEQFF. CDR3 sequence (DNA): TGTGCCAGCAGCGAGAAAGGGACTCCGATTTACAATGAGCAGTTCTTC.

This sequence joins TRBV5-3 and TRBJ2-2; 11 positions agree with TRBD2. TRBV5-3 is classed as an ORF, of uncertain function. J gave up 7 bases and V 2 bases, and 10 bases lay outside the gene matches. The CDR3 extends over 17 amino acids. For the CDR3, the DNA is TGTGCCAGAAGCTTCCAGTCTAGCGGGGGGTCTCACGGGGAGCTGTTTTTT. Residues: CARSFQSSGGSHGELFF.

The chain combines TRBV5-1 with TRBJ2-1, with D perhaps matching TRBD2 (6 bases). V was trimmed by 1 base and J by 9 bases, leaving 17 bases between them. The CDR3 is made up of 15 amino acids. Germline V CDR1 and CDR2: SGHRS, YFSETQ. The CDR3 sequence is CASSLRGPTAGEQFF. The CDR3 bases are TGCGCCAGCAGCTTGCGGGGCCCCACAGCGGGTGAGCAGTTCTTC.

The V and J genes are TRBV2 and TRBJ1-5, with 7 bases matching TRBD1. CDR3 length: 17 residues. V was clipped by 1 base and J by 2 bases; unmatched bases: 8. In germline, CDR1 is SNHLY, CDR2 FYNNEI. As DNA, the CDR3 is TGTGCCAGCAGTGAAGGAGGGGGCTTATGGGGCAATCAGCCCCAGCATTTT. Amino acids: CASSEGGGLWGNQPQHF.

CDR3 region: CASSSPAGGGKYF. The CDR3 coding sequence is TGTGCCAGCAGTTCCCCAGCGGGGGGGGGCAAGTATTTT. V and J are TRBV28 and TRBJ2-3, with TRBD2 matching over 10 bases. The CDR3 spans 13 residues. Germline CDR1 and CDR2: MDHEN and SYDVKM. V lost 4 bases to trimming and J lost 13 bases; unmatched junction nucleotides: 8.

This chain uses TRBV19 with TRBJ1-1, with unresolved D. CDR1 and CDR2 from the germline V gene are LNHDA and SQIVND (reference sequence). V lost 9 bases to trimming and J lost 2 bases, with 13 bases between them. This CDR3 has 13 residues. The CDR3 sequence is CASGERHNTEAFF. Written as DNA, the CDR3 is TGTGCCAGCGGCGAGCGGCATAACACTGAAGCTTTCTTT.

The chain combines TRBV19 with TRBJ1-1; maybe TRBD1 (5 bases). The CDR3 length is 15 residues. Germline V gene data show CDR1 as LNHDA and CDR2 as SQIVND (reference sequence). V was clipped by 8 bases and J by 3 bases, with 19 bases between them. The CDR3 nucleotides read TGTGCCAGTCCTTACCTAATCGACAGAGACACTGAAGCTTTCTTT. Amino acids: CASPYLIDRDTEAFF.

The chain employs TRBV5-1 and TRBJ1-5; 7 positions match TRBD1. CDR3 length equals 14 residues. The germline V gene encodes CDR1 SGHRS and CDR2 YFSETQ. The trim removed 4 bases at V and 6 bases at J, leaving 7 bases unmatched. For the CDR3, the DNA is TGCGCCAGCAGCCTGCGACAGGGTGGTCAGCCCCAGCATTTT. Protein: CASSLRQGGQPQHF.